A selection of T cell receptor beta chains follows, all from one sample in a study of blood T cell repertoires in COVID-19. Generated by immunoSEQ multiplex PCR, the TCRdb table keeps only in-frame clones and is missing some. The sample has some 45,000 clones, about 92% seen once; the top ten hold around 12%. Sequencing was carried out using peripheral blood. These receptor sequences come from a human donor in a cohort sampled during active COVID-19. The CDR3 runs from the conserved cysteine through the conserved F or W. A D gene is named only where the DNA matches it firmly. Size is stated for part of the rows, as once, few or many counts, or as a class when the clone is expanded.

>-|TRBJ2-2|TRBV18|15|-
TGTGCCAGCTCACCCGGACAGTTTGTCGCCGGGGAGCTGTTTTTT
CASSPGQFVAGELFF
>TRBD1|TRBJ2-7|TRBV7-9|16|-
TGTGCCAGCAGCCGCGGGACAGGGGCCCTCTCCTACGAGCAGTACTTC
CASSRGTGALSYEQYF
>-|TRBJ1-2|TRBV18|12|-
TGTGCCAGCTCATCCCGCGCCGGGGGCTACACCTTC
CASSSRAGGYTF
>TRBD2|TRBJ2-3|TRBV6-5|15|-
TGTGCCAGCGCTAGGACTAGCGGCTCTTCACATACGCAGTATTTT
CASARTSGSSHTQYF
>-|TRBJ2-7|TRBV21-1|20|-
TGTGCCAGCAGCAAATTGAGGACTAGCGGGGGGGCCTTGAGCTCCTACGAGCAGTACTTC
CASSKLRTSGGALSSYEQYF
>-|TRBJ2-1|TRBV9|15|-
TGTGCCAGCAGCGTAGCCCGGGTCTCCTACAATGAGCAGTTCTTC
CASSVARVSYNEQFF
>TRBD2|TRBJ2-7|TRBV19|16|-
TGTGCCAGTAGCCTGGCCCGTAGCAGCGGGAGAGACGAGCAGTACTTC
CASSLARSSGRDEQYF
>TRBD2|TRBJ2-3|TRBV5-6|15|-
TGTGCCAGCAGCTTCAGCGGGGGGGCCACAGATACGCAGTATTTT
CASSFSGGATDTQYF
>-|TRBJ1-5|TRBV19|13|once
TGTGCCAGTAGTATTTCGGGGAGGCAGCCCCAGCATTTT
CASSISGRQPQHF
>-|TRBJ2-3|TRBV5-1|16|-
TGCGCCAGCAGCTTAATAGCGACTTGGAACACAGATACGCAGTATTTT
CASSLIATWNTDTQYF
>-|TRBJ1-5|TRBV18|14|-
TGTGCCAGCTCACCATCCAGGGCCTATCAGCCCCAGCATTTT
CASSPSRAYQPQHF
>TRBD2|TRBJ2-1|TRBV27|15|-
TGTGCCAGCAGTGGTGCCGGGAGGATATACAATGAGCAGTTCTTC
CASSGAGRIYNEQFF
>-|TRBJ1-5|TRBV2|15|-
TGTGCCAGCAGGAGGGGGATGGGATCTAATCAGCCCCAGCATTTT
CASRRGMGSNQPQHF
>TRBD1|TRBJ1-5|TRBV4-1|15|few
TGCGCCAGCAGCCTACTAACAGGGGGCCTTCAGCCCCAGCATTTT
CASSLLTGGLQPQHF
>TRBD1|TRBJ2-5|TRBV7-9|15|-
TGTGCCAGCAGCCCGACCGGGACAGGGGTTGAGACCCAGTACTTC
CASSPTGTGVETQYF
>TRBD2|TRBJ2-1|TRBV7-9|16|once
TGTGCCAGCAGCCACAATCCGGGACTAGCGCACAATGAGCAGTTCTTC
CASSHNPGLAHNEQFF
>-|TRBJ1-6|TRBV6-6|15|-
TGTGCCAGCAGCCTCTTAGGACAGACAGATTCACCCCTCCACTTT
CASSLLGQTDSPLHF
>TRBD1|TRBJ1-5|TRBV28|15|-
TGTGCCAGCAGTATTGGACAGGGTAGATTTCAGCCCCAGCATTTT
CASSIGQGRFQPQHF
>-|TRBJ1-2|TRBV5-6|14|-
TGTGCCAGCAGCTCGGGAGGGGTTAACTATGGCTACACCTTC
CASSSGGVNYGYTF
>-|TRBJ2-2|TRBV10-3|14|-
TGTGCCATCAGTCAGGGGACCAACACCGGGGAGCTGTTTTTT
CAISQGTNTGELFF
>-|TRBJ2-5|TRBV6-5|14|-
TGTGCCAGCAGGCCGGGACAACTACAAGAGACCCAGTACTTC
CASRPGQLQETQYF
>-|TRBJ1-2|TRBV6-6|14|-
TGTGCCAGCAGTTACTTAGGGGGGGCTGGAAGCTACACCTTC
CASSYLGGAGSYTF
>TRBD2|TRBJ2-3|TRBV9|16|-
TGTGCCAGCAGCTCCGGGACTAGCGGATTCACAGATACGCAGTATTTT
CASSSGTSGFTDTQYF